Below, one T cell receptor (beta chain) is given with its context. The antigen is unknown. Unique molecular identifiers were used in preparing the TCRbeta library. TCRdb re-analysed the PCR reads in MiXCR, keeping a single row per CDR3 protein. The data show about 250,000 distinct CDR3 sequences, 20% to 30% seen once. The germline V gene has CDR1 DFQATT and CDR2 SNEGSKA (reference sequence). V was pared by 6 bases and J by 7 bases, with 13 bases between. The CDR3 covers 13 residues. The sample originates from a study of T-cell reconstitution after alpha-beta-depleted transplantation in children. Study-wide results and caveats: Some patients' high day-60 TCRbeta diversity was traced to surviving recipient T cells and thymic progenitors. Fresh T-cell production supplied most of the T-cell counts and diversity seen one year after transplant. Expanded graft clones numbering several hundred reportedly gave rise to alpha-beta T cells about two months after transplant.

The source of this sequence is a female patient aged 2-15 years who had a stem cell transplant for congenital amegakaryocytic thrombocytopenia, so the T cells may come from the graft donor. Material: PBMCs, mostly from graft donor cells, obtained 360 days after TCRalphabeta/CD19-depleted stem cell transplant. The chain has TRBV20-1 and TRBJ1-6; tentatively, D is TRBD1 (5 bases). The CDR3, as DNA: TGCAGTGCCAGGGACTTACCCAATTCACCCCTCCACTTT. Protein: CSARDLPNSPLHF.